A single sample is the source of the 19 T cell receptor beta chains below, sequenced in a study of T cell repertoires in cytomegalovirus infection. TCRdb re-analysed the reads in MiXCR, keeping a single row per CDR3 protein. Of hundreds of thousands of distinct CDR3 sequences detected, roughly 24% appear once; the ten largest clones hold approximately 8.2%. Material for sequencing was CD8+ T cells from PBMCs. These receptors all come from a human donor in good health (CMV status not recorded). Some clones in this sample may be carry-over from other donors' samples.

In its sample, this clonotype was seen many times. The J gene is TRBJ1-2, the V gene TRBV20-1; tentative D call: TRBD1 (5 bases). The CDR3 has 14 amino acids. CDR1 DFQATT and CDR2 SNEGSKA come from the germline V gene (reference sequence). Trimming removed 6 bases from V and 5 bases from J, with 19 bases in between. In DNA, the CDR3 is TGCAGTGCCCCACCGGACCATGGGGGGTATGGCTACACCTTC. It is translated as CSAPPDHGGYGYTF.

As concerns this clonotype: Relative to the germline gene, one junction end is altered; a read error may explain this. The chain carries TRBV6-5 and TRBJ2-1; 8 bases map to TRBD2. The V gene's germline CDR1 is MNHEY and CDR2 SVGAGI. The CDR3 runs to 14 residues. The CDR3 reads CANSYSISGDEQFF. The CDR3 DNA sequence: TGTGCCAACAGTTACTCTATTAGCGGGGATGAGCAGTTCTTC.

The chain has TRBV27 and TRBJ2-7; D ambiguous. CDR1 MNHEY and CDR2 SMNVEV come from the germline V gene (reference sequence). The CDR3 contains 16 residues. V was trimmed by 3 bases and J by 0 bases, leaving 15 bases between them. CDR3 nucleotide sequence: TGTGCCAGCAGTTTCTTATCATTCGGTAGCTCCTACGAGCAGTACTTC. Its protein is CASSFLSFGSSYEQYF.

The chain combines TRBV19 with TRBJ1-1; TRBD1 aligns across 7 bases. The CDR3 loop spans 12 amino acids. The junction had 8 bases not matched to a gene; V was cut back by 5 bases and J by 11 bases. The germline V gene encodes CDR1 LNHDA and CDR2 SQIVND (reference sequence). The CDR3 is CASSPSGQEAFF. In DNA, the CDR3 is TGTGCCAGTAGTCCATCAGGACAGGAGGCTTTCTTT.

This clonotype was counted many times. The chain couples TRBV7-6 to TRBJ2-2; D is undetermined. Trimming shortened V by 1 base and J by 1 base, and 10 bases separated the two germline ends. The germline V gene encodes CDR1 SGHVS and CDR2 FNYEAQ. CDR3 length: 16 amino acids. CDR3 DNA: TGTGCCAGCAGCTTAGATATACATGAGAACACCGGGGAGCTGTTTTTT. Protein: CASSLDIHENTGELFF.

This clonotype was counted between two and nine times. This chain joins TRBV29-1 and TRBJ1-4; unclear D gene. The CDR3 loop spans 15 amino acids. The V and J ends lost 7 bases and 0 bases respectively, with 15 bases between them. Per germline, CDR1 SQVTM and CDR2 ANQGSEA. In nucleotides, the CDR3 is TGCAGCGGCCCTCCTACAAACCCAACTAATGAAAAACTGTTTTTT. This codes for CSGPPTNPTNEKLFF.

As to this clonotype: A much larger clonotype is one base distant, so this may be a read error. This is likely a read error, given that the CDR3 carries no conserved phenylalanine or tryptophan at its end. The chain uses TRBV6-2 or TRBV6-3 and TRBJ1-5; the D is unclear. Deletions cut 0 bases from V and 6 bases from J, with 3 bases between. Germline-derived CDR1 and CDR2 are MNHEY and SVGEGT. The CDR3 has 12 amino acids. CDR3 in amino acids: CASSYSGQPQHL. CDR3 DNA: TGTGCCAGCAGTTACTCGGGTCAGCCCCAGCATTTA.

To note about this clonotype: A much larger clonotype is one base distant, so this may be a read error. This chain links TRBV6-2 or TRBV6-3 with TRBJ1-1, with D maybe TRBD1 (5 bases). This CDR3 comprises 12 residues. CDR1 is MNHEY, CDR2 SVGEGT, per germline. CDR3 DNA: TGTGCCAGCAGTCGACAGAGATCTGAAGCTCTCTTT. It codes for CASSRQRSEALF.

As regards this clonotype: A single base separates this from a much larger clone, so it may be a read error. This sequence joins TRBV7-6 and TRBJ2-2; D gene unclear. V was trimmed by 5 bases and J by 2 bases, leaving 9 bases between them. CDR3 length: 14 amino acids. In germline, CDR1 is SGHVS, CDR2 FNYEAQ. The CDR3 region has the DNA TGTGCCAGCAGCCCCTTTGGAAACACCGGGGAGCTGTTTTTT. This gives the protein CASSPFGNTGELFF. Full variable domain (outside the CDR3, taken from reference TRBV7-6 and TRBJ2-2): GAGVSQSPRYKVTKRGQDVALRCDPISGHVSLYWYRQALGQGPEFLTYFNYEAQQDKSGLPNDRFSAERPEGSISTLTIQRTEQRDSAMYRCASSPFGNTGELFFGEGSRLTVL.

The chain has TRBV7-9 and TRBJ2-1; the D gene could be TRBD1 or TRBD2 (5 bases each). This CDR3 spans 16 amino acids. V was clipped by 2 bases and J by 4 bases, with 15 bases between them. CDR1 SEHNR and CDR2 FQNEAQ come from the germline V gene (reference sequence). The CDR3 here is CASSLRGSLGYNEQFF. The DNA for the CDR3 is TGTGCCAGCAGCTTACGGGGCTCCTTAGGTTACAATGAGCAGTTCTTC.

This clonotype was seen a handful of times. The chain carries TRBV13 and TRBJ2-3; TRBD2 matches at 10 bases. The CDR3 is 16 residues long. J was trimmed by 5 bases and V by 2 bases; bases with no gene match: 7. Germline values: CDR1 PRHDT, CDR2 FYEKMQ (reference sequence). Written as DNA, the CDR3 is TGTGCCAGCAGCTTAACGAGCGGGGGGGCCAAAGATACGCAGTATTTT. Translation: CASSLTSGGAKDTQYF. Full variable domain (remainder filled in from reference TRBV13 and TRBJ2-3): AAGVIQSPRHLIKEKRETATLKCYPIPRHDTVYWYQQGPGQDPQFLISFYEKMQSDKGSIPDRFSAQQFSDYHSELNMSSLELGDSALYFCASSLTSGGAKDTQYFGPGTRLTVL.

This clonotype came up a few times. J is TRBJ1-5 and V is TRBV12-3 or TRBV12-4; 9 bases are shared with TRBD1. The CDR3 has 12 residues. The V gene end was trimmed by 8 bases and the J gene end by 9 bases; junction bases not matched to a gene: 5. CDR3 DNA: TGTGCCAGCGGGACAGGGAGTCCGCCCCAGCATTTT. Translating gives CASGTGSPPQHF.

This clonotype was counted at least ten times. The rearrangement uses TRBV7-9 and TRBJ2-2; D unclear. The CDR3 length is 13 residues. CDR1 and CDR2 from the germline V gene are SEHNR and FQNEAQ (reference sequence). Trimming removed 4 bases from V and 9 bases from J, with 12 bases in between. The CDR3 DNA reads TGTGCCAGCAGCTCGATGGGTTATAGGGAGCTGTTTTTT. Translation: CASSSMGYRELFF.

This chain connects TRBV13 to TRBJ1-3, with D possibly TRBD1 on 6 matching bases. V was shortened by 6 bases and J by 4 bases, with 13 bases between the two germline ends. The CDR3 loop spans 14 amino acids. In germline, CDR1 is PRHDT, CDR2 FYEKMQ (reference sequence). This chain's CDR3 is CASRQTGNGNTIYF. The CDR3 nucleotides read TGTGCCAGCAGACAAACAGGGAACGGAAACACCATATATTTT.

This clonotype was seen only a few times. This may stem from a read error, because a much larger clone lies one nucleotide away. The V call is TRBV7-8, the J call TRBJ2-1; 12 bases map to TRBD1. The V gene's germline CDR1 is SGHVS and CDR2 FQNEAQ. There are 15 residues in the CDR3. The CDR3 spells CANSPRDRGRNEQFF. As DNA, the CDR3 is TGTGCCAACAGCCCCCGGGACAGGGGGCGGAATGAGCAGTTCTTC.

J is TRBJ2-7 and V is TRBV25-1, with a tentative D call TRBD1 (7 bases). This CDR3 has 16 amino acids. Germline values: CDR1 MGHDK, CDR2 SYGVNS. In DNA, the CDR3 is TGTGCCAGCAGTGAATATTGCCAGGGGGACTCCCACGAGCAGTACGTC. Translating it yields CASSEYCQGDSHEQYV.

This clonotype came up many times. This rearrangement joins TRBV7-9 to TRBJ2-6; no clear D gene. The CDR3 covers 20 residues. Between the trimmed V and J ends, which lost 0 bases and 0 bases, there was a span of 18 bases. Germline lookup yields CDR1 SEHNR and CDR2 FQNEAQ (reference sequence). CDR3 region: CASSLASSVGLISGANVLTF. The CDR3 nucleotides read TGTGCCAGCAGCTTAGCGTCTTCGGTGGGTCTGATCTCTGGGGCCAACGTCCTGACTTTC.

This clonotype was counted ten times or more. J is TRBJ2-1 and V is TRBV12-3 or TRBV12-4; D gene unclear. V lost 6 bases and J lost 7, with 10 bases in between. CDR3 length: 12 residues. The CDR3 loop is CASSFGENEQFF. The CDR3 DNA reads TGTGCCAGCAGCTTCGGTGAAAATGAGCAGTTCTTC.

The rearrangement links TRBV7-3 to TRBJ2-2, with TRBD2 matching 10 bases. The V and J ends lost 1 base and 0 bases, in that order; junction bases with no gene match: 5. CDR1 and CDR2 from the germline V gene are SGHTA and FQGTGA. This CDR3 has 18 amino acids. The CDR3 DNA reads as TGTGCCAGCAGCTTAAGGGCTAGCGGGGGCGCGAACACCGGGGAGCTGTTTTTT. This gives the protein CASSLRASGGANTGELFF.